This is a list of T cell receptor beta chains from one sample in a study of long-term antiretroviral therapy in people with HIV. Here immunoSEQ multiplex PCR was the method, and the copy in TCRdb shows in-frame clones only, minus some. The profile shows nearly 50,000 clones, around 84% of them singletons. Here the sequenced sample was unsorted PBMCs, taken 0.8 years after starting antiretroviral therapy. The receptors come from a woman aged 18-29 years with HIV. Each CDR3 is given with its conserved first and last residue. The D gene is left open where the match is weak. Clone size is given for some rows only: seen once, a few or many times, or a class if the clone is expanded.

>NA|TRBV5-6|12|TRBJ2-5|TRBD1
TGTGCCAGCGGACAGGGTGGGGAGACCCAGTACTTC
CASGQGGETQYF
>NA|TRBV11-2|14|TRBJ2-7|TRBD2
TGTGCCAGCCTCGGCCCGGGACTAGCGGCCGAGCAGTACTTC
CASLGPGLAAEQYF
>NA|TRBV7-3|12|TRBJ2-1|NA
TGTGCCAGCAGCCGGGGGGCAGATGAGCAGTTCTTC
CASSRGADEQFF
>NA|TRBV4-3|13|TRBJ1-2|NA
TGCGCCAGCAGCCAAGGGCCGGCGGATGGCTACACCTTC
CASSQGPADGYTF
>NA|TRBV10-3|16|TRBJ1-2|TRBD1
TGTGCCATCAGCCTCAGGGGGCGCATGGACATCGGTGGCTACACCTTC
CAISLRGRMDIGGYTF
>once|TRBV15|15|TRBJ2-7|TRBD2
TGTGCCACCAGCAGGGCGGGAGGGGCCTCCTACGAGCAGTACTTC
CATSRAGGASYEQYF
>NA|TRBV6-6|15|TRBJ2-2|NA
TGTGCCAGCAGTTCCGGGACACTCATCACCGGGGAGCTGTTTTTT
CASSSGTLITGELFF
>once|TRBV28|18|TRBJ1-5|NA
TGTGCCAGCAGTTATTTAAATACCGGGACGGTCCTTAGCCGAGCCCAGCATTTT
CASSYLNTGTVLSRAQHF
>NA|TRBV29-1|16|TRBJ2-7|NA
TGCAGCGTTGAAGAATATGTCGGAGGGCGGACCTACGAGCAGTACTTC
CSVEEYVGGRTYEQYF
>NA|TRBV9|15|TRBJ2-1|NA
TGTGCCAGCAGCGTAGCCGTGGGCCTAGCCAATGAGCAGTTCTTC
CASSVAVGLANEQFF
>few|TRBV10-2|11|TRBJ2-1|NA
TGCGCCAGCAGTCTGGCTGATGAGCAGTTCTTC
CASSLADEQFF
>NA|TRBV7-3|16|TRBJ2-7|TRBD2
TGTGCCAGCTTGCGGCGTCTAGCGGGGGCCCCTTACGAGCAGTACTTC
CASLRRLAGAPYEQYF
>NA|TRBV6-1|11|TRBJ2-7|NA
TGTGCCAGCAGTGAAGGATACGAGCAGTACTTC
CASSEGYEQYF
>once|TRBV7-9|15|TRBJ1-2|NA
TGTGCCAGCAGCTTAGCCATACAGGGTGACTATGGCTACACCTTC
CASSLAIQGDYGYTF
>NA|TRBV7-8|15|TRBJ2-7|TRBD2
TGTGCCAGCAGCTCTCGGACTAGCGGGAGATACGAGCAGTACTTC
CASSSRTSGRYEQYF
>few|TRBV5-4|13|TRBJ2-1|NA
TGTGCCAGCAGACTAGACAGTTACAATGAGCAGTTCTTC
CASRLDSYNEQFF
>NA|TRBV6-5|12|TRBJ1-5|NA
TGTGCCAGCAGTTACGGTAATCAGCCCCAGCATTTT
CASSYGNQPQHF
>NA|TRBV7-2|15|TRBJ1-1|NA
TGTGCCAGCAGCTTAGTTGGGAGGGGAGGTACTGAAGCTTTCTTT
CASSLVGRGGTEAFF
>NA|TRBV11-2|17|TRBJ2-5|TRBD1
TGTGCCAGCAGCTCCCCCCCGGGGACAGTCCTCCAAGAGACCCAGTACTTC
CASSSPPGTVLQETQYF
>NA|TRBV6-1|12|TRBJ1-2|TRBD1
TGTGCCGGCGACAGGGGGCCGAGGGGCTACACCTTC
CAGDRGPRGYTF
>NA|TRBV7-2|14|TRBJ2-2|TRBD1
TGTGCCAGCAGCTCTAACAGGGGGCCCGGGGAGCTGTTTTTT
CASSSNRGPGELFF
>few|TRBV4-3|16|TRBJ1-4|NA
TGCGCCAGCAGCCAAGATAATGGTATAACTAATGAAAAACTGTTTTTT
CASSQDNGITNEKLFF
>NA|TRBV9|17|TRBJ2-1|NA
TGTGCCAGCAGCGCCCACGCTGAGACTAGACCCTACAATGAGCAGTTCTTC
CASSAHAETRPYNEQFF
>NA|TRBV5-1|15|TRBJ2-7|TRBD1
TGCGCCAGCAGCTTGGAAGGGGGCCGTGGGCTCCCGCAGTACTTC
CASSLEGGRGLPQYF
>NA|TRBV19|15|TRBJ1-5|NA
TGTGCCAGTAGTAGGGGAGCAACTAGCAATCAGCCCCAGCATTTT
CASSRGATSNQPQHF
>NA|TRBV5-1|13|TRBJ2-5|TRBD2
TGCGCCAGCAGCTTGGAACTCACTAGCGCTAAGTACTTC
CASSLELTSAKYF
>NA|TRBV2|12|TRBJ2-4|NA
TGTGCCAGCAGTGAATCAAGCAACATTCAGTACTTC
CASSESSNIQYF
>NA|TRBV5-1|13|TRBJ2-5|NA
TGCGCCAGCAGCTTGGACGCAGGAGAGACCCAGTACTTC
CASSLDAGETQYF
>NA|TRBV28|12|TRBJ2-7|NA
TGTGCCAGCAGTTTTGGCACAGACGAGCAGTACTTC
CASSFGTDEQYF
>NA|TRBV7-9|15|TRBJ2-7|TRBD2
TGTGCCAGCAGCCCTCGGACTAGCGGGAGAGGGGAGCAGTACTTC
CASSPRTSGRGEQYF
>NA|TRBV6-1|13|TRBJ2-7|NA
TGTGCCAGCAGGGGGGGCATATCGGAAGAGCAGTACTTC
CASRGGISEEQYF
>NA|TRBV6-6|14|TRBJ2-2|NA
TGTGCCAGCAGTGCTACAGGGTCCACCGGGGAGCTGTTTTTT
CASSATGSTGELFF
>NA|TRBV10-3|13|TRBJ2-7|NA
TGTGCCATCAGTGGGACAGAGAACTACGAGCAGTACTTC
CAISGTENYEQYF
>NA|TRBV9|17|TRBJ2-1|TRBD2
TGTGCCAGCAGCGTAGTTTCCAGCGGGACCTCCTACAATGAGCAGTTCTTC
CASSVVSSGTSYNEQFF